The T cell receptor beta chain described here comes from a study of Ad26.COV2.S vaccination and SARS-CoV-2 variants. Study details: Among those in the COV1001 Ad26.COV2.S trial arm was the donor. Participants got Ad26.COV2.S intramuscularly, once or twice 56 days apart.

Treatment described: about 20 received Ad26.COV2.S at low or high dose, single or two shots; roughly five received placebo; per-sample allocation not given. After the first vaccine or placebo injection, samples were drawn on day 63. This vaccine is an Ad26 vector that expresses the Wuhan-strain SARS-CoV-2 spike. Germline values: CDR1 SQVTM, CDR2 ANQGSEA. Germline trimming cut 1 base from V and 2 bases from J; bases unmatched to any gene: 2. This CDR3 has 14 residues. Repertoires were generated with immunoSEQ multiplex PCR, while TCRdb's copy carries only in-frame clones and drops some. The table lists about 420,000 clones, approximately 90% of them singletons.

The rearrangement uses TRBV29-1 and TRBJ2-1; 7 nucleotides match TRBD2. Sample: peripheral blood, taken in a trial of Ad26.COV2.S vaccine versus placebo. The receptor was derived from a person aged 18 to 59 who received the Ad26.COV2.S COVID-19 vaccine or a placebo. In DNA form, the CDR3 reads TGCAGCGTTGAAGGACTAGCCCCCTACAATGAGCAGTTCTTC. Its protein is CSVEGLAPYNEQFF.